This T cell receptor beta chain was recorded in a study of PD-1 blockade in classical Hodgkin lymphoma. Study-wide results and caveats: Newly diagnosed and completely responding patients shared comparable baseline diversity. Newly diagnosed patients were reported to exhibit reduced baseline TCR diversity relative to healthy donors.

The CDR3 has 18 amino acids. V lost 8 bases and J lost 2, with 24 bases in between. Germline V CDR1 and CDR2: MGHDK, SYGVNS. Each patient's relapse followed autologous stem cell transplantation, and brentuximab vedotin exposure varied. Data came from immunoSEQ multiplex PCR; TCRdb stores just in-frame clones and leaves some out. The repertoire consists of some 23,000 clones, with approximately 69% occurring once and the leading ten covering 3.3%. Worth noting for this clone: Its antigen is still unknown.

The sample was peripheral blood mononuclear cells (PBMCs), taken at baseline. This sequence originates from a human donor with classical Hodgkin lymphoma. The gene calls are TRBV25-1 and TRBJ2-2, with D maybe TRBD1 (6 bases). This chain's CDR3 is CASLTLIPGHKNTGELFF. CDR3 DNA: TGTGCCAGCCTTACTCTAATCCCGGGACACAAAAACACCGGGGAGCTGTTTTTT.